This TCR beta chain was captured by sequencing in a study of blood T cell repertoires in COVID-19. Some clones are missing from TCRdb's copy, which holds only in-frame ones; the method was immunoSEQ multiplex PCR. The sample consists of tens of thousands of clones, about 90% of them appearing once. Germline V gene lookup returns CDR1 MNHEY and CDR2 SMNVEV (reference sequence). After removal of 4 bases from V and 5 bases from J, the junction contained 7 bases not matched to a gene. This CDR3 is built from 14 residues. Sequenced material: peripheral blood. The chain links TRBV27 to TRBJ2-5; 7 bases map to TRBD1. This clonotype was sampled from a man between 45 and 60 years old with active COVID-19. As DNA, the CDR3 is TGTGCCAGCAGTTCCTACAGGGGCCTGGAGACCCAGTACTTC. Translated, it gives CASSSYRGLETQYF.